The sample holds a few counts of the clone carrying this T cell receptor beta chain. What it recognizes is unknown. The data derive from a study of blood T cells in healthy people across ages. Study outcomes and limitations: The recorded TCR beta diversity per million T cells decreased in a roughly linear manner with age.

Primed by a sample-barcoded 5' primer and a J-beta primer mix, a second PCR proceeded for about 6 to 12 cycles. All samples gave at least 2.5 million CDR3-containing paired-end reads. MiXCR, applied by TCRdb to the 5' RACE reads, yields one record per CDR3 protein. Here the sample spans 650,000 to 1,000,000 distinct CDR3 sequences, roughly 34% being singletons. The CDR3 sequence is 16 residues long. Germline V gene lookup returns CDR1 MNHNS and CDR2 SASEGT. V was trimmed by 4 bases and J by 7 bases, leaving 20 bases between them. The TCR was taken from a man younger than 35 in good health. This chain joins TRBV6-1 and TRBJ1-5, with a possible D match to TRBD1 (6 bases). Sequencing used blood. The chain's CDR3 is CASSGELGGAGQPQHF. The CDR3 coding sequence is TGTGCCAGCAGTGGCGAGTTAGGGGGGGCCGGCCAGCCCCAGCATTTT.